This record looks at one T cell receptor beta chain sequence and its context. Its antigen is as yet unknown. Profiled with immunoSEQ multiplex PCR; TCRdb holds only in-frame clones, not every one. This repertoire shows fewer than 110,000 clones, more than 70% found once; its top ten account for 6.5% to 8%. The source of the sample is a study of T cell responses to AZD1222 COVID-19 vaccine. Notes on the study in general: Clonal diversity was possibly underestimated; the donors were predominantly white British and more often female. The repertoires were collected only after the peak T cell response. CD4 TCRs covered the whole spike, strongest at regions 160-218 and 743-854.

The sequenced sample was peripheral blood, obtained on day 0 of AZD1222 vaccination. This receptor was identified in an adult in good health.

In DNA form, the CDR3 reads TGTGCCACCAGTAAAACTAACAGGGAGGACCTGGGCTACACCTTC. Translated, it gives CATSKTNREDLGYTF. The rearrangement joins TRBV24-1 to TRBJ1-2; D might be TRBD1 (6 bases). The CDR3 is 15 amino acids. CDR1 and CDR2 (germline): KGHDR, SFDVKD. Trimming shortened V by 6 bases and J by 8 bases, and 21 bases separated the two germline ends.